The entry that follows covers one T cell receptor (beta chain) sequence. It lacks a known antigen. The sample holds no much larger clone one base away, and base qualities are not on file. The sample originates from a study of CD8 T cells in Susac syndrome (dated by TCRdb to between 2019 and 2020). For the study in its entirety: Among the sequenced Susac syndrome patients, more than five had clinically active disease and under 10 were in clinical remission. At the time of blood withdrawal, Susac syndrome patients were either therapy-naive, taking corticosteroids (with some also receiving IVIg), or on IVIg alone. Repertoire sequencing was used to test whether CD8+ T cell activation and differentiation in Susac syndrome was antigen driven. The clonality of the CD8+ T cell repertoire was compared across 12 healthy donors, around 14 Susac syndrome patients and under 18 multiple sclerosis patients. Overall study outcomes, separate from this receptor: CD8+ repertoires in Susac syndrome showed clonal expansion, which was highest in CD8+ TEMRA cells and was greater in clinically active patients than in remitting patients. Sixteen and five Susac-specific public clones were found in the total CD8+ and CD8+ TEMRA repertoires, respectively. The TCR sequencing and HLA analysis was acknowledged to have included a relatively small number of individuals.

Peripheral blood CD8+ and CD4+ T cells from healthy donors, Susac syndrome patients and multiple sclerosis patients were profiled using high-throughput TCR beta sequencing. The Susac syndrome patients fulfilled recently defined diagnostic criteria for definite or probable disease. Bulk CD8+ and CD4+ T cells were purified by magnetic negative isolation, while CD8+ TEMRA cells were enriched using FACS. Blood was drawn into EDTA tubes, processed within 24 hours, and PBMCs were isolated by density gradient centrifugation. PBMCs intended for TCR sequencing were frozen in liquid nitrogen and were later thawed in a 37 degrees C water bath. The sorted or isolated CD4+, CD8+ and CD8+ TEMRA cells reached a purity of at least 90%. V is pruned by 10 bases and J by 5 bases, leaving 6 bases of the junction without a gene match. From its cysteine to its phenylalanine, the CDR3 spans 14 amino acids. Kept here is only the CDR3 DNA, which spans 42 bases and is read in frame from base 1. CDR1 and CDR2, per the germline V gene, are SGHVS and FQNEAQ.

RNA was extracted using the RNeasy kit, and about 0.5 to 1 ug of the RNA was reverse transcribed with random hexamers. The immunoSEQ multiplex PCR assay, which covers 54 Vbeta and 13 Jbeta segments, was used to amplify TCR beta CDR3 regions. To correct PCR amplification bias, a synthetic template baseline was used for both primer optimization and computational correction. As for the authors' bioinformatics: Only productive sequences were kept, with reads annotated to V, D and J genes according to IMGT and analyzed in immunoSEQ Analyzer. To calculate clonality, Shannon entropy was normalized by log2 of the number of productive unique sequences and then subtracted from one. For each patient and control, public and private clones were evaluated within the 100 most prevalent clones. A clone was defined as Susac-specific if it was absent from the healthy and MS cohorts, from roughly 980 published viral clones and from other ImmuneACCESS disease sequences. Using fastp at Q25 and MiXCR, TCRdb reprocessed the public reads and kept productive beta chains. CDR3 protein duplicates are merged, each entry listing the most common genes and DNA. These V and J calls rely on TCRdb rather than the paper's analysis. The sample includes about 90,000 distinct CDR3 sequences, with around 96% observed a single time. 0.62% of the sample lies in the top ten.

This clonotype originated in a human donor with Susac syndrome. In this chain, TRBV7-8 is recombined with TRBJ2-2, with 11 bases in between that match TRBD2. The source material was CD8+ T cells from PBMCs. The base sequence is TGTGCCAACGGACTAGCGGGTGTTACCGGGGAGCTGTTTTTT. This yields the protein CANGLAGVTGELFF. The CDR3 plus the reference TRBV7-8 and TRBJ2-2 genes for the other parts give the full variable domain: GAGVSQSPRYKVAKRGQDVALRCDPISGHVSLFWYQQALGQGPEFLTYFQNEAQLDKSGLPSDRFFAERPEGSVSTLKIQRTQQEDSAVYLCANGLAGVTGELFFGEGSRLTVL.